The text below deals with one TCR beta chain. These data belong to a study of blood T cells in healthy people across ages. Primed by a sample-barcoded 5' primer and a J-beta primer mix, a second PCR proceeded for roughly 6 to 12 cycles. TCRdb ran MiXCR on the 5' RACE reads and lists one entry per CDR3 protein. Of hundreds of thousands of distinct CDR3 sequences listed, about 53% are singletons. Germline trimming cut 3 bases from V and 0 bases from J; bases unmatched to any gene: 2. Germline CDR1 SGHRS, CDR2 YFSETQ. The CDR3 loop spans 15 amino acids. This clonotype originated in a man aged 55 to 70 in good health. The sequencing input was blood. The chain carries TRBV5-1 and TRBJ2-3, with 9 nucleotides matching TRBD2. DNA for the CDR3: TGCGCCAGCAGCTGGCGGGAGGGGAGCACAGATACGCAGTATTTT. It is translated as CASSWREGSTDTQYF.